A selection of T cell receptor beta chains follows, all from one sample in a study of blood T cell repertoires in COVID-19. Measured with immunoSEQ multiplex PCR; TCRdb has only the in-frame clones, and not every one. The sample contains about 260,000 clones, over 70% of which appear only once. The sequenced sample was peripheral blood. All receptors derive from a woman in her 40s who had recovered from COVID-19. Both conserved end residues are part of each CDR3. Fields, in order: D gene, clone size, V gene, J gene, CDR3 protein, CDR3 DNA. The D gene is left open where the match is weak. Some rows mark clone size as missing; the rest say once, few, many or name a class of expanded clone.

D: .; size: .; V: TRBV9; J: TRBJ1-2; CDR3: CASSVDLGLYGYTF; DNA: TGTGCCAGCAGCGTAGATCTGGGCCTTTATGGCTACACCTTC
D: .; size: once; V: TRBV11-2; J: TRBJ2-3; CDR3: CASSFVPLTDTQYF; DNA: TGTGCCAGCAGCTTTGTCCCTCTCACAGATACGCAGTATTTT
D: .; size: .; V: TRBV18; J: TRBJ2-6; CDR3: CASSPFRESGANVLTF; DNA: TGTGCCAGCTCACCATTTCGTGAGTCTGGGGCCAACGTCCTGACTTTC
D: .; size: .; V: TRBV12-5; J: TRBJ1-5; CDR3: CASGLAYNQPQHF; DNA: TGTGCTAGTGGTTTGGCCTATAACCAGCCCCAGCATTTT
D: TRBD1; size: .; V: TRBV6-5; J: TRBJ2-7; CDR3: CASSYRDSDYEQYF; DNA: TGTGCCAGCAGTTATCGGGACAGCGACTACGAGCAGTACTTC
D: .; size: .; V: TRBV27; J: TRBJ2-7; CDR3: CASSFRSRAYEQYF; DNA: TGTGCCAGCAGTTTTAGATCGCGCGCCTACGAGCAGTACTTC
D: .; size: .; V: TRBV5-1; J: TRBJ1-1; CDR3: CASSLPGTEAFF; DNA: TGCGCCAGCAGCTTGCCGGGCACTGAAGCTTTCTTT
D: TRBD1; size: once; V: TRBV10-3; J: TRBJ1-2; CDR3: CAISESRGQTYTF; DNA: TGTGCCATCAGTGAATCCAGGGGGCAAACCTACACCTTC
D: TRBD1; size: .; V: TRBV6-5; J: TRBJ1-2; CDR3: CASKTGANYGYTF; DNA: TGTGCCAGCAAGACAGGGGCTAACTATGGCTACACCTTC
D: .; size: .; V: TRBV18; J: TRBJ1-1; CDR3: CASSMGGGGTEAFF; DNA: TGTGCCAGCTCAATGGGGGGGGGTGGCACTGAAGCTTTCTTT
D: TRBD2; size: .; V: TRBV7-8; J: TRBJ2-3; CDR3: CASSSRLAGENTDTQYF; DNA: TGTGCCAGCAGCTCCCGACTAGCGGGGGAGAACACAGATACGCAGTATTTT
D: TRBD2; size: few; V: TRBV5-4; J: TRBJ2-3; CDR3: CASTSAQRGSTDTQYF; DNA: TGTGCCAGCACCTCAGCCCAGCGGGGAAGCACAGATACGCAGTATTTT
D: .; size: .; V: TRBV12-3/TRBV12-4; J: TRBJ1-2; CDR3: CASKMRGSYGYTF; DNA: TGTGCCAGCAAAATGCGTGGGAGCTATGGCTACACCTTC
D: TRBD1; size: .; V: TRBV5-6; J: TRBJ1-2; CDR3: CASSLDPGGRGYTF; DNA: TGTGCCAGCAGCTTGGATCCAGGGGGAAGAGGCTACACCTTC
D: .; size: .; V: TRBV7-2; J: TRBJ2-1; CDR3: CASSLEISGPKQFF; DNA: TGTGCCAGCAGCTTAGAAATAAGCGGGCCTAAGCAGTTCTTC
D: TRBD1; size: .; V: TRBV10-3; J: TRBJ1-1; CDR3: CAIRGTVNTEAFF; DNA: TGTGCCATCCGTGGGACAGTGAACACTGAAGCTTTCTTT
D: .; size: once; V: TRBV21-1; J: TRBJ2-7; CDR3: CASSKPTGTIYEQYF; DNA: TGTGCCAGCAGCAAACCGACAGGGACCATCTACGAGCAGTACTTC
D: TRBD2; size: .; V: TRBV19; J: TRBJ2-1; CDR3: CASSIVAGARTSSEQFF; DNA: TGTGCCAGTAGTATAGTAGCGGGGGCCCGAACCTCCAGTGAGCAGTTCTTC
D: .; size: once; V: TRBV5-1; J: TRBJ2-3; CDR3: CASSLRGWERTDTQYF; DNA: TGCGCCAGCAGCTTGCGGGGATGGGAACGTACCGATACGCAGTATTTT
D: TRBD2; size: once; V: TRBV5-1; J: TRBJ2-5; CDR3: CASSLDPIAGGQETQYF; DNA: TGCGCCAGCAGCTTGGATCCTATAGCGGGGGGCCAAGAGACCCAGTACTTC